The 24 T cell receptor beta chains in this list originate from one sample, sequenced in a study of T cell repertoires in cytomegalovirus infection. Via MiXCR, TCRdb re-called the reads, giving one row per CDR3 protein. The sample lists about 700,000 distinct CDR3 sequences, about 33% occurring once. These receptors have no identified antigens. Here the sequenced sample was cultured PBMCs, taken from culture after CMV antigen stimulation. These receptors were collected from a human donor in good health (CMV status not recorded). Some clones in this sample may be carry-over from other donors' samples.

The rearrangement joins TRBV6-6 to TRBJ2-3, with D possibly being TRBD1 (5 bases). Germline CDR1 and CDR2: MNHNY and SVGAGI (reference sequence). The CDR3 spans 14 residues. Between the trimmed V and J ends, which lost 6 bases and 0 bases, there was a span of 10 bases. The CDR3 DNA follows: TGTGCCAGCAGACAGGTTCTTAGCACAGATACGCAGTATTTT. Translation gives CASRQVLSTDTQYF.

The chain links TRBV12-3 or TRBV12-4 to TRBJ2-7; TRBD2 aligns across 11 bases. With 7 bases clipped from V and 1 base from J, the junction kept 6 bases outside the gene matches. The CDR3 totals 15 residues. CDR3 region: CASTQLAGESYEQYF. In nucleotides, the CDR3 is TGTGCCAGCACCCAACTAGCGGGGGAATCCTACGAGCAGTACTTC.

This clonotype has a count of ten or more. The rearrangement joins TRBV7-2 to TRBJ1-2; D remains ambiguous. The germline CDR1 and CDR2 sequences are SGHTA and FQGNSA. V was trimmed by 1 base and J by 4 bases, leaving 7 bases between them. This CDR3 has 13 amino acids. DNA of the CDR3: TGTGCCAGCAGCTTAGGGGGAACCTATGGCTACACCTTC. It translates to CASSLGGTYGYTF.

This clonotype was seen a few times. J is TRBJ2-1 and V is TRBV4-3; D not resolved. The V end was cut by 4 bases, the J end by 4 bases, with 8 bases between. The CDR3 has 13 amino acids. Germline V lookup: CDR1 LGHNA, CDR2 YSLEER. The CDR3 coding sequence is TGCGCCAGCAGCCGAGACCAATACAATGAGCAGTTCTTC. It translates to CASSRDQYNEQFF.

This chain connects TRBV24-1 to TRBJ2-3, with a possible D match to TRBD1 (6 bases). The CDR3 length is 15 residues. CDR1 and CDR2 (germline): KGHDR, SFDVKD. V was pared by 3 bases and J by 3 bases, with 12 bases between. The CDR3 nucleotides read TGTGCCACCAGTGATGAAGGCAGGGGAACAGATACGCAGTATTTT. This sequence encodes CATSDEGRGTDTQYF.

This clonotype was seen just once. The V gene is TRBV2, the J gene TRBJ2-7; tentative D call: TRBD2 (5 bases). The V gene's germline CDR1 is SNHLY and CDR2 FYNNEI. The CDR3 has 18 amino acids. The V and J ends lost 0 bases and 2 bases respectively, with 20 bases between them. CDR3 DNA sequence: TGTGCCAGCAGTGAAGCGCTTCGGGGAAACAAGGCGGCCTACGAGCAGTACTTC. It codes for CASSEALRGNKAAYEQYF.

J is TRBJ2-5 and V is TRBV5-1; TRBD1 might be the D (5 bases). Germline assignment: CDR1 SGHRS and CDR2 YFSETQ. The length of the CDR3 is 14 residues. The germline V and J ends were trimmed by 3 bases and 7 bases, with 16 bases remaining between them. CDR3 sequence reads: CASSSPLTQATQYF. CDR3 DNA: TGCGCCAGCAGCTCACCCTTGACACAGGCGACCCAGTACTTC.

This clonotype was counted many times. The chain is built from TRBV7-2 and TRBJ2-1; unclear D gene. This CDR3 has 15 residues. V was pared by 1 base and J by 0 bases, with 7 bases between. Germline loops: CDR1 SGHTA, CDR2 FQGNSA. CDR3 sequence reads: CASSLGVFSYNEQFF. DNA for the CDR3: TGTGCCAGCAGCTTAGGGGTTTTCTCCTACAATGAGCAGTTCTTC.

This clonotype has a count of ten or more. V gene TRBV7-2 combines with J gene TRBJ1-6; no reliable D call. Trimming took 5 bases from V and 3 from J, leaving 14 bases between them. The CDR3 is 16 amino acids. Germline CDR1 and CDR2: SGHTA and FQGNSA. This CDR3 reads CASSRVGSLYNSPLHF. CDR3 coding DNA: TGTGCCAGCAGCCGCGTCGGCAGCCTCTATAATTCACCCCTCCACTTT.

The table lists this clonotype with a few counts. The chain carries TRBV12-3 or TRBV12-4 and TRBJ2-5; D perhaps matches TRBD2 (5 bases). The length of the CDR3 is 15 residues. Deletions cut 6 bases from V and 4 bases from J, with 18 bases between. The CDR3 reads CASREQSSRGETQYF. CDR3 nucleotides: TGTGCCAGCAGAGAGCAGTCCAGCCGGGGAGAGACCCAGTACTTC.

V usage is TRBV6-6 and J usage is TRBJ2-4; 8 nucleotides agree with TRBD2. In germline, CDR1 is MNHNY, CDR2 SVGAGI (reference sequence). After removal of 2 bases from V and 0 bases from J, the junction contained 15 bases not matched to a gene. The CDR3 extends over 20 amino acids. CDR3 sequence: CASSYVMRGANLLAKNIQYF. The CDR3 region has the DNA TGTGCCAGCAGTTACGTGATGCGGGGGGCAAATCTCTTAGCCAAAAACATTCAGTACTTC.

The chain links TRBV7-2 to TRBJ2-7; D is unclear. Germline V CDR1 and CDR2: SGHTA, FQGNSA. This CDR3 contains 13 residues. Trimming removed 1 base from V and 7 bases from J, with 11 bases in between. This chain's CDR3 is CASSLEGKGEQYF. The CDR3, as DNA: TGTGCCAGCAGCTTAGAGGGCAAAGGGGAGCAGTACTTC.

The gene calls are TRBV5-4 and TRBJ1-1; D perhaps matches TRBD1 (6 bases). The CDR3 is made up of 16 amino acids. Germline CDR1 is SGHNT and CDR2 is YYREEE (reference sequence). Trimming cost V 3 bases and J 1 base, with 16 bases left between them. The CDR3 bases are TGTGCCAGCAGCTCTCCCGGTGGGGGCGCGAACACTGAAGCTTTCTTT. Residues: CASSSPGGGANTEAFF.

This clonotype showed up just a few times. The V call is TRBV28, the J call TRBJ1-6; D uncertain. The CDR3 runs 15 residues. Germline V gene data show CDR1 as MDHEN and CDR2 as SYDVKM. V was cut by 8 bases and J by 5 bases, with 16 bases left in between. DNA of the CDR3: TGTGCCAGCGATCCTTCGAGCAGAGATAATTCACCCCTCCACTTT. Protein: CASDPSSRDNSPLHF.

The CDR3 region has the DNA TGTGCCACCAGCAGAGACAGGGGTGGCTACACCTTC. Translation: CATSRDRGGYTF. The chain is built from TRBV15 and TRBJ1-2; D is perhaps TRBD1 (6 bases). CDR3 length equals 12 residues. The V gene's germline CDR1 is LNHNV and CDR2 YYDKDF (reference sequence). Trimming shortened V by 0 bases and J by 7 bases, and 6 bases separated the two germline ends.

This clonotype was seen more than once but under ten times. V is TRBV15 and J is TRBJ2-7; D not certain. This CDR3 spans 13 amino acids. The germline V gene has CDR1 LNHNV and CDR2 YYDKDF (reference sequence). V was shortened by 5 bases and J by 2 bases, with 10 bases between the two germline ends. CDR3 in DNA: TGTGCCACCAGCTTTCAGCCCACCTACGAGCAGTACTTC. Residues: CATSFQPTYEQYF.

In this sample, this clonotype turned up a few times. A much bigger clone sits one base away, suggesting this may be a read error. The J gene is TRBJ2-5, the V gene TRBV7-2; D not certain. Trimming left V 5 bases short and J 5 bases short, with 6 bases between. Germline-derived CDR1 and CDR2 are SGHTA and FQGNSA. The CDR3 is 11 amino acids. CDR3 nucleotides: TGTGCCAGCAGCCCGTGGGAGACCCAGTACTTC. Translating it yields CASSPWETQYF.

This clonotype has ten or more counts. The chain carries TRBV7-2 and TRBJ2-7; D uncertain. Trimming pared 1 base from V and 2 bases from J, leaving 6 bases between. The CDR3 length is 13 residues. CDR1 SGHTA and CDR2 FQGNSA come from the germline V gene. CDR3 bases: TGTGCCAGCAGCTTAGTACCTCCCTACGAGCAGTACTTC. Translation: CASSLVPPYEQYF.

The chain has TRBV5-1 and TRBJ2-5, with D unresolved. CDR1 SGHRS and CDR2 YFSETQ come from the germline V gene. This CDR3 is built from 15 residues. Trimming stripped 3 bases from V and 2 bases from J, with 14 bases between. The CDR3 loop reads CASSSGASVQETQYF. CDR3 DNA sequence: TGCGCCAGCAGCTCAGGAGCAAGCGTACAAGAGACCCAGTACTTC.

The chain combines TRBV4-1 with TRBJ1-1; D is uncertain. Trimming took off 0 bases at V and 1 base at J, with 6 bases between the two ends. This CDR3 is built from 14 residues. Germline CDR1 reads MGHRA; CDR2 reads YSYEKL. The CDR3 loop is CASSQERWNTEAFF. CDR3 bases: TGCGCCAGCAGCCAAGAAAGGTGGAACACTGAAGCTTTCTTT.

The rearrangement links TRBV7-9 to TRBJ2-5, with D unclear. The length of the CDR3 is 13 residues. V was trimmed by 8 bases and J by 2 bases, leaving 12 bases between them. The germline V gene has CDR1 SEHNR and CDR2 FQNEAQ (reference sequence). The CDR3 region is CASQEPRQETQYF. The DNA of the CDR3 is TGTGCCAGCCAGGAACCGCGACAAGAGACCCAGTACTTC.

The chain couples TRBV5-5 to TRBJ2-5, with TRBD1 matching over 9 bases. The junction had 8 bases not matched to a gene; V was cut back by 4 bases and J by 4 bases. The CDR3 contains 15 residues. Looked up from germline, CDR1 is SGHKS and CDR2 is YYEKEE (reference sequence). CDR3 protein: CASSHDRGIVETQYF. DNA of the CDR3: TGTGCCAGCAGCCACGACAGGGGGATCGTAGAGACCCAGTACTTC.

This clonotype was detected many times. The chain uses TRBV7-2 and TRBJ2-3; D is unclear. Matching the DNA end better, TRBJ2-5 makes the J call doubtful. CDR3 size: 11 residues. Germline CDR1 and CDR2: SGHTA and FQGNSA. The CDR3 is CASSPLGTQYF. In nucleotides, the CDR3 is TGTGCCAGCAGCCCCCTGGGGACCCAGTACTTC.

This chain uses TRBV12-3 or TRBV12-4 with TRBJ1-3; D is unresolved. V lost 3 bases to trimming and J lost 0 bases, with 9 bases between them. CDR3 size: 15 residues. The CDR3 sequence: CASSFNSPSGNTIYF. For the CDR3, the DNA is TGTGCCAGCAGTTTTAATTCCCCCTCTGGAAACACCATATATTTT.